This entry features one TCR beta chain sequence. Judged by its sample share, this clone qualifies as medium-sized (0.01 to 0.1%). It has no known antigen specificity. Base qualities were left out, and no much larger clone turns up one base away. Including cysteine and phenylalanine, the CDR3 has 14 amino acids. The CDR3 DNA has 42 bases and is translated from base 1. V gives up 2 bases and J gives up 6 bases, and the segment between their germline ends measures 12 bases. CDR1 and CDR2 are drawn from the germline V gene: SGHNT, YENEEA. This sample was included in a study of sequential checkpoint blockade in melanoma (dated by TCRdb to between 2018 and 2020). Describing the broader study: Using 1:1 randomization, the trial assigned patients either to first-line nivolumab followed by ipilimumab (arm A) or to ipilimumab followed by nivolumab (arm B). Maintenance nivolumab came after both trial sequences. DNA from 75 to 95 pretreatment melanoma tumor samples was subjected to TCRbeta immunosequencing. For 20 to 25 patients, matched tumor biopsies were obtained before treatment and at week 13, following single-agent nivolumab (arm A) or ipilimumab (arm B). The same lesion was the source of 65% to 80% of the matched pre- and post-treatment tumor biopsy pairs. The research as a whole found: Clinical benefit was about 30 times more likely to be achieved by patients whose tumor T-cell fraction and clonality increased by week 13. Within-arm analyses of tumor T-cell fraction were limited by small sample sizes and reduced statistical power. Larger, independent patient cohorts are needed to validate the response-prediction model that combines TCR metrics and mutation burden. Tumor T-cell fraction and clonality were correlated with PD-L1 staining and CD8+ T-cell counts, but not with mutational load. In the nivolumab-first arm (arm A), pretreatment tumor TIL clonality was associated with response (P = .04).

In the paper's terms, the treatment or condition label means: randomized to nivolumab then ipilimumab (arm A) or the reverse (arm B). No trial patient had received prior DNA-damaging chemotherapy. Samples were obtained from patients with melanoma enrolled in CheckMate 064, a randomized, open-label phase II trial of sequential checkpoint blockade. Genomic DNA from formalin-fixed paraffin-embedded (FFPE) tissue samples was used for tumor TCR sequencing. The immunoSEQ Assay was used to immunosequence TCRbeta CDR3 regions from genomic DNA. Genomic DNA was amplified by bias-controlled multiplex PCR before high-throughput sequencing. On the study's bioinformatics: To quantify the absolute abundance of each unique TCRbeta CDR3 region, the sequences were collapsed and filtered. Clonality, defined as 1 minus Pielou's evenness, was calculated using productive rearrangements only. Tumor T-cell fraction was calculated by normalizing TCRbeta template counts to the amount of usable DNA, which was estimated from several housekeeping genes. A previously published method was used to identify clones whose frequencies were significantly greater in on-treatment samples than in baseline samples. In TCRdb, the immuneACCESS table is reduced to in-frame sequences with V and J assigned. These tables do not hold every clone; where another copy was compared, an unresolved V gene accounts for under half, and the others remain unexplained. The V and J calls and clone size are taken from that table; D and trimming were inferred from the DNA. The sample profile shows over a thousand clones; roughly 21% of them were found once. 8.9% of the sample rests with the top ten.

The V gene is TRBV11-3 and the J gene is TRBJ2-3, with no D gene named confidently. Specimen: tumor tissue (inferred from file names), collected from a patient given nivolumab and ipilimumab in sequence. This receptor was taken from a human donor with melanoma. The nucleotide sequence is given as TGTGCCAGCAGCTTATCGGGCTCGAGGGATACGCAGTATTTT. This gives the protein CASSLSGSRDTQYF.